This TCR beta chain was sequenced in a study of OX40 agonist ivuxolimab in advanced cancers. Study-wide results and limits: More expanded clones were found, on average, in CD8+ than in CD4+ T cells.

Only in-frame clones appear in the TCRdb table, and some are missing; sequencing was by immunoSEQ multiplex PCR. Of 50,000 to 80,000 clones in the sample, under 90% were seen once. Regarding this clone: Its antigen is still unknown.

The clonotype was recovered from an adult with an advanced solid tumor such as melanoma, head and neck, liver or kidney cancer. The input for sequencing was CD4+ or CD8+ T cells sorted from blood, taken in a trial of the OX40 agonist ivuxolimab.

The CDR3 spells CASSDPPQGITDTQYF. In DNA form, the CDR3 reads TGTGCCAGCAGTGACCCGCCACAGGGGATCACAGATACGCAGTATTTT. The chain carries TRBV6-4 and TRBJ2-3; TRBD1 aligns across 7 bases. Germline V gene data show CDR1 as MRHNA and CDR2 as SNTAGT. The CDR3 loop spans 16 amino acids. With 2 bases clipped from V and 2 bases from J, the junction kept 7 bases outside the gene matches.